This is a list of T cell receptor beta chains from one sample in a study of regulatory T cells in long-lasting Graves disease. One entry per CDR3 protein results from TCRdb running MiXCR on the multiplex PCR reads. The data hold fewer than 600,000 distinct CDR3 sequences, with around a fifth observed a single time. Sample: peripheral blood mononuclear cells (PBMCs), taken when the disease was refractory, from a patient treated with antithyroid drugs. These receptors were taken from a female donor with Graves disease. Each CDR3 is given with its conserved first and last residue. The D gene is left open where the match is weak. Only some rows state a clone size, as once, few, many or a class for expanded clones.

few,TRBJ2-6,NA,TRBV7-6,TGTGCCAGCAGCTTAGTTTTCTCTGGGGCCAACGTCCTGACTTTC,CASSLVFSGANVLTF
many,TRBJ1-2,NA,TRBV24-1,TGTGCCACCAGTTCGTCAGGGTACTATGGCTACACCTTC,CATSSSGYYGYTF
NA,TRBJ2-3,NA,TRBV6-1,TGTGCCAGCAGTCGGACGGCAGGTTTGGGGGATACGCAGTATTTT,CASSRTAGLGDTQYF
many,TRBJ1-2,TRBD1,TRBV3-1,TGTGCCAGCAGCCAAGAGCCAGGGGGCTATGGCTACACCTTC,CASSQEPGGYGYTF
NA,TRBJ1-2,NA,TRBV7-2,TGTGCCAGCAGCTTAGAAACAGGGTTTAACTATGGCTACACCTTC,CASSLETGFNYGYTF
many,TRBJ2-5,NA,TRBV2,TGTGCCAGCAGCAGACTAGGGGGGGGAGAGACCCAGTACTTC,CASSRLGGGETQYF
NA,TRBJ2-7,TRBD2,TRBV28,TGTGCCAGCAGTCTCGATCCGGGACTAGCGTCCGAGCAGTACTTC,CASSLDPGLASEQYF
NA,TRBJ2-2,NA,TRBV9,TGTGCCGGCAGCGACAGGACTAACACCGGGGAGCTGTTTTTT,CAGSDRTNTGELFF
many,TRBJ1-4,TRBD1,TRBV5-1,TGCGCCAGCAGCTTGACCGACAGGGGCCATGAAAAACTGTTTTTT,CASSLTDRGHEKLFF
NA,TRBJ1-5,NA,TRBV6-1,TGTGCCAGCAGTGAGTGGAATCAGCCCCAGCATTTT,CASSEWNQPQHF
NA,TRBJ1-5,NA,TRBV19,TGTGCCAGTAGTATTTTCGGGAATGGGGGCAATCAGCCCCAGCATTTT,CASSIFGNGGNQPQHF
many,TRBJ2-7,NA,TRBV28,TGTGCCAGCAGTTTAAACGGGGTACCAACTTACGAGCAGTACTTC,CASSLNGVPTYEQYF
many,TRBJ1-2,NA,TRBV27,TGTGCCGCCTCAATGCGGGGGGAGAGTGGCTACACCTTC,CAASMRGESGYTF
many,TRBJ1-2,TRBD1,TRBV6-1,TGTGCCAGCAGAGTCTCCGGGACAGCGGGGGTTGGCTACACCTTC,CASRVSGTAGVGYTF
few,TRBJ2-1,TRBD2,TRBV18,TGTGCCAGCTCAGCGGGGGGAAATGAGCAGTTCTTC,CASSAGGNEQFF